Each of the 7 T cell receptor beta chains below was sequenced from the same sample in a study of shared clonotypes between healthy human individuals. In the naive CD8 group, cells lacked CD45RO and were positively selected for CCR7, so terminally differentiated effector memory CD45RA+ cells were left out. Assay used: immunoSEQ multiplex PCR; TCRdb lists only in-frame clones, some missing. The table includes 650,000 to 800,000 clones, about 92% detected once. Sequencing was done on a sample of naive CD8+ T cells sorted from blood. The receptors come from a man aged 30 to 39 in good health.

The chain has TRBV5-1 and TRBJ2-7, with 12 bases aligning to TRBD2. The germline gives CDR1 SGHRS, CDR2 YFSETQ. Trimming took 1 base from V and 3 from J; bases not matched to a gene: 5. CDR3 size: 16 residues. In nucleotides, the CDR3 is TGCGCCAGCAGCTTGATGACTAGCGGGGGATACTACGAGCAGTACTTC. As protein: CASSLMTSGGYYEQYF.

The rearrangement links TRBV27 to TRBJ2-1; D is perhaps TRBD1 (6 bases). The CDR3 runs to 13 residues. V was pared by 6 bases and J by 4 bases, with 10 bases between. Germline V CDR1 and CDR2: MNHEY, SMNVEV (reference sequence). As DNA, the CDR3 is TGTGCCAGCAGGGGGGCAGGATACAATGAGCAGTTCTTC. Residues: CASRGAGYNEQFF.

CDR3 sequence reads: CASSKTGTSGGTDTQYF. The CDR3 DNA reads as TGTGCCAGCAGCAAAACCGGGACTAGCGGGGGCACAGATACGCAGTATTTT. The rearrangement uses TRBV21-1 and TRBJ2-3; no check of the table's D call, TRBD2, against the DNA was made. TRBV21-1 is noted as a pseudogene. The CDR3 covers 17 residues.

The chain combines TRBV29-1 with TRBJ2-2; 9 bases are shared with TRBD1. The CDR3 loop spans 13 amino acids. From germline, CDR1 is SQVTM and CDR2 ANQGSEA. V shed 7 bases, J shed 3 bases, and the junction held 3 bases outside the gene matches. CDR3 DNA: TGCAGCGCACAGGGGGCGTACACCGGGGAGCTGTTTTTT. This translates into CSAQGAYTGELFF.

This chain connects TRBV5-4 to TRBJ2-7; 9 bases line up with TRBD1. Germline V gene data show CDR1 as SGHNT and CDR2 as YYREEE (reference sequence). The length of the CDR3 is 14 residues. The J segment lost 4 bases and the V segment lost 2 bases, leaving 4 bases of the junction unmatched. CDR3 bases: TGTGCCAGCAGCTTTGGGACAGGGCGGTACGAGCAGTACTTC. Translated, it gives CASSFGTGRYEQYF.

The CDR3 nucleotides read TGTGCCAGCAGTTTTTTTGGACAGTCGATAGATACGCAGTATTTT. Protein sequence: CASSFFGQSIDTQYF. This chain links TRBV28 with TRBJ2-3; perhaps TRBD1 as D (6 bases). CDR3 length: 15 amino acids. Germline values: CDR1 MDHEN, CDR2 SYDVKM. V lost 3 bases, J lost 5 bases, and 15 bases lay in between.

V gene TRBV27 combines with J gene TRBJ2-1; D is uncertain. This CDR3 has 13 amino acids. V shed 0 bases and J shed 6 bases, with 6 bases lying between them. Germline V gene sequence: CDR1 MNHEY, CDR2 SMNVEV (reference sequence). CDR3 loop: CASSLSHPNEQFF. CDR3 nucleotides: TGTGCCAGCAGTTTATCCCATCCCAATGAGCAGTTCTTC.